This is a list of T cell receptor beta chains from one sample in a study of T cells in Graves' hyperthyroidism and ophthalmopathy. MiXCR, run by TCRdb on the multiplex PCR reads, gives a single entry per CDR3 protein. The sample lists under 350,000 distinct CDR3 sequences, about 13% seen once, with 7.9% in the top ten. The sequencing input was blood. The receptor source for this set is a woman in her forties with Graves' hyperthyroidism. Both conserved end residues are part of each CDR3. The D gene is left open where the match is weak. Size tells how often a clone was seen (once, few, many) or the class of an expanded clone, and some rows leave it out.

many	TRBV12-3/TRBV12-4	TRBJ2-1	14	.	CASSLSQGWDEQFF	TGTGCCAGCAGTTTATCTCAGGGCTGGGATGAGCAGTTCTTC
many	TRBV5-6	TRBJ1-2	15	.	CASSLVGARNYGYTF	TGTGCCAGCAGCTTGGTCGGGGCGCGGAACTATGGCTACACCTTC
.	TRBV4-1	TRBJ1-4	16	.	CASSLTQGGPNEKLFF	TGCGCCAGCAGCCTCACCCAAGGGGGTCCTAATGAAAAACTGTTTTTT
.	TRBV7-3	TRBJ2-1	15	.	CASSQGASSYNEQFF	TGTGCCAGCAGCCAAGGGGCGAGCTCCTACAATGAGCAGTTCTTC
many	TRBV11-2	TRBJ2-7	17	.	CASSFTRADKYSYEQYF	TGTGCCAGCAGCTTTACCCGAGCGGACAAATACTCCTACGAGCAGTACTTC
.	TRBV7-9	TRBJ1-1	17	TRBD1	CASSSPGRRGQPTEAFF	TGTGCCAGCAGCTCACCGGGCAGGAGGGGGCAGCCCACTGAAGCTTTCTTT
many	TRBV2	TRBJ2-5	15	.	CASSEYGQTSETQYF	TGTGCCAGCAGTGAATATGGACAGACCTCGGAGACCCAGTACTTC
.	TRBV11-2	TRBJ2-2	14	TRBD1	CASSSTGAGGELFF	TGTGCCAGCAGCTCGACAGGGGCCGGCGGGGAGCTGTTTTTT
.	TRBV15	TRBJ2-1	15	TRBD2	CATSRASGGYNEQFF	TGTGCCACCAGCAGAGCTAGCGGGGGTTACAATGAGCAGTTCTTC
many	TRBV12-3/TRBV12-4	TRBJ2-2	14	.	CASRTSTGNGELFF	TGTGCCAGCAGAACCTCCACAGGGAACGGGGAGCTGTTTTTT
many	TRBV20-1	TRBJ1-3	15	.	CSARVQPSSGNTIYF	TGCAGTGCTAGAGTACAGCCGAGCTCTGGAAACACCATATATTTT
many	TRBV20-1	TRBJ1-1	12	.	CSASEENTEAFF	TGCAGTGCTAGTGAGGAGAACACTGAAGCTTTCTTT
.	TRBV9	TRBJ1-2	17	.	CASSVATGSRDGYGYTF	TGTGCCAGCAGCGTAGCAACCGGGTCTCGGGACGGCTATGGCTACACCTTC
many	TRBV30	TRBJ1-3	13	.	CAWRLSSGNTIYF	TGTGCCTGGAGGCTAAGCTCTGGAAACACCATATATTTT
many	TRBV10-3	TRBJ2-5	15	.	CAISESMEGRETQYF	TGTGCCATCAGTGAGTCGATGGAGGGTAGAGAGACCCAGTACTTC
.	TRBV12-3/TRBV12-4	TRBJ1-1	12	.	CASSLDGIEAFF	TGTGCCAGCAGTCTGGACGGGATTGAAGCTTTCTTT
.	TRBV10-3	TRBJ2-7	15	.	CAISERTGGAYEQYF	TGTGCCATCAGTGAGCGAACAGGCGGGGCCTACGAGCAGTACTTC
many	TRBV11-2	TRBJ1-1	17	.	CASSLLGVFNKNTEAFF	TGTGCCAGCAGCTTATTGGGGGTGTTTAACAAGAACACTGAAGCTTTCTTT
many	TRBV28	TRBJ1-3	14	.	CASSTGSTGNTIYF	TGTGCCAGCTCGACCGGGTCGACTGGAAACACCATATATTTT
.	TRBV20-1	TRBJ2-1	15	TRBD2	CSAEAGLAGVDEQFF	TGCAGTGCGGAAGCGGGACTAGCGGGGGTTGATGAGCAGTTCTTC
few	TRBV6-4	TRBJ2-2	14	TRBD1	CASSAQGITGELFF	TGTGCCAGCAGTGCACAGGGGATCACCGGGGAGCTGTTTTTT
few	TRBV11-2	TRBJ1-6	15	TRBD1	CASSLAGTGFSPLHF	TGTGCCAGCAGCTTAGCTGGGACAGGGTTTTCACCCCTCCACTTT
many	TRBV10-3	TRBJ1-4	13	.	CAISDGAGEKLFF	TGTGCCATCAGTGACGGTGCGGGTGAAAAACTGTTTTTT
many	TRBV6-1	TRBJ1-6	13	.	CASRSDVSSPLHF	TGTGCCAGCAGAAGCGACGTTTCTTCACCCCTCCACTTT
.	TRBV7-9	TRBJ2-3	13	.	CANSFVGLDTQYF	TGTGCCAACAGCTTTGTGGGACTAGATACGCAGTATTTT
many	TRBV18	TRBJ2-5	14	TRBD2	CASSPLAGEETQYF	TGTGCCAGCTCACCACTAGCGGGAGAGGAGACCCAGTACTTC
once	TRBV27	TRBJ1-1	13	TRBD1	CATFQGAGTEAFF	TGTGCCACGTTCCAGGGGGCTGGGACTGAAGCTTTCTTT
many	TRBV20-1	TRBJ2-5	12	TRBD2	CSVTSGMETQYF	TGCAGTGTGACTAGCGGGATGGAGACCCAGTACTTC
many	TRBV12-3/TRBV12-4	TRBJ2-3	16	.	CASSFTPTYGTDTQYF	TGTGCCAGCAGTTTCACCCCCACCTATGGCACAGATACGCAGTATTTT
many	TRBV6-1	TRBJ1-1	14	.	CASSTRTENTEAFF	TGTGCCAGCAGTACCCGGACAGAGAACACTGAAGCTTTCTTT
many	TRBV7-9	TRBJ2-1	13	.	CASSFYPRNEQFF	TGTGCCAGCAGCTTCTATCCACGTAATGAGCAGTTCTTC
many	TRBV7-9	TRBJ1-5	12	.	CASSLDNQPQHF	TGTGCCAGCAGCTTAGATAATCAGCCCCAGCATTTT
many	TRBV6-1	TRBJ1-1	15	TRBD1	CASSLGGAMNTEAFF	TGTGCCAGCAGTTTAGGGGGCGCGATGAACACTGAAGCTTTCTTT
many	TRBV2	TRBJ2-5	17	.	CASSEALGGAAQETQYF	TGTGCCAGCAGTGAAGCGCTTGGGGGGGCAGCTCAAGAGACCCAGTACTTC
few	TRBV29-1	TRBJ1-5	12	.	CSVGGSNQPQHF	TGCAGCGTTGGGGGGAGCAATCAGCCCCAGCATTTT
many	TRBV6-1	TRBJ2-7	13	TRBD1	CASTQPGQYEQYF	TGTGCCAGCACCCAACCGGGACAGTACGAGCAGTACTTC
many	TRBV18	TRBJ2-1	12	.	CASSPSGDEQFF	TGTGCCAGCTCACCCTCCGGGGATGAGCAGTTCTTC
many	TRBV28	TRBJ2-1	16	TRBD1	CASTISGTGGYNEQFF	TGTGCCAGCACCATATCCGGGACAGGGGGCTACAATGAGCAGTTCTTC
many	TRBV5-1	TRBJ1-5	14	.	CASSSTGLGQPQHF	TGCGCCAGCAGCTCAACAGGGTTGGGCCAGCCCCAGCATTTT
many	TRBV6-1	TRBJ1-5	12	TRBD1	CASSTGGQPQHF	TGTGCCAGCAGCACAGGGGGACAGCCCCAGCATTTT
.	TRBV20-1	TRBJ2-5	14	.	CSARTIRSQETQYF	TGCAGTGCTAGGACGATAAGAAGCCAAGAGACCCAGTACTTC
many	TRBV11-2	TRBJ2-1	14	.	CASSLDLSSPEQFF	TGTGCCAGCAGCTTAGATCTTTCTAGTCCTGAGCAGTTCTTC
many	TRBV28	TRBJ1-1	14	.	CASSLGWMSTEAFF	TGTGCCAGCAGTTTAGGATGGATGAGCACTGAAGCTTTCTTT
.	TRBV28	TRBJ2-2	12	.	CASYRNTGELFF	TGTGCCAGTTACAGGAACACCGGGGAGCTGTTTTTT
few	TRBV7-9	TRBJ2-5	12	.	CASQGRQETQYF	TGTGCCAGCCAGGGGAGGCAAGAGACCCAGTACTTC
many	TRBV7-2	TRBJ2-2	13	.	CASSLVVPGELFF	TGTGCCAGCAGCTTAGTAGTCCCCGGGGAGCTGTTTTTT
many	TRBV12-3/TRBV12-4	TRBJ2-7	14	.	CASSLEGTSYEQYF	TGTGCCAGCAGTTTAGAGGGGACCTCCTACGAGCAGTACTTC
many	TRBV3-1	TRBJ1-1	15	.	CASTKGIALGTEAFF	TGTGCCAGCACCAAAGGGATAGCCCTGGGCACTGAAGCTTTCTTT
.	TRBV24-1	TRBJ2-2	15	.	CATSPPGGYTGELFF	TGTGCCACCTCCCCGCCCGGGGGCTACACCGGGGAGCTGTTTTTT
many	TRBV3-1	TRBJ2-7	16	TRBD1	CASSQLGTGPSYEQYF	TGTGCCAGCAGCCAACTCGGGACAGGACCCTCCTACGAGCAGTACTTC
many	TRBV2	TRBJ2-4	13	.	CASSLGQGDIQYF	TGTGCCAGCAGTCTAGGACAAGGGGACATTCAGTACTTC
many	TRBV5-1	TRBJ1-1	13	.	CASSLQGLTEAFF	TGCGCCAGCAGCTTGCAAGGTCTTACTGAAGCTTTCTTT
few	TRBV5-5	TRBJ2-3	15	TRBD2	CASSLEGTSPDTQYF	TGTGCCAGCAGCTTGGAGGGGACTAGCCCAGATACGCAGTATTTT